The clone carrying this T cell receptor (beta chain) came up many times. The study amplified TCR beta CDR3 regions using RNA transcripts. The first round was an RT-PCR with HTBI primers, and the second round was a multiplex PCR. Each CDR3 protein is one row after TCRdb ran MiXCR on the multiplex PCR reads. This sample yields some 400,000 distinct CDR3 sequences, of which 15% to 20% are seen a single time; 1.5% to 2% belongs to the top ten. This CDR3 is 11 amino acids long. Trimming left V 5 bases short and J 6 bases short, with 8 bases between. This entry is derived from a study of Graves' ophthalmopathy and Graves' hyperthyroidism.

The receptor comes from a woman under 30 with Graves' ophthalmopathy. This rearrangement joins TRBV12-3 or TRBV12-4 to TRBJ2-7; D call uncertain. The specimen sequenced was peripheral blood. Here the CDR3 DNA reads TGTGCCAGCAGTCCCAGGTCCGAGCAGTACTTC. Protein: CASSPRSEQYF.